Listed here are 7 T cell receptor beta chains from one sample, sequenced in a study of T cell responses to AZD1222 COVID-19 vaccine. The protocol was immunoSEQ multiplex PCR, while the TCRdb copy is restricted to in-frame clones and leaves out a portion. The table records approximately 160,000 clones, roughly 89% of them present only once. The sequences come from peripheral blood, collected on day 0 of AZD1222 vaccination. The receptors shown here come from an adult in good health.

This chain joins TRBV5-1 and TRBJ1-5; 9 bases are a match to TRBD1. CDR1 and CDR2 from the germline V gene are SGHRS and YFSETQ. V shed 5 bases and J 0 bases; nucleotides not matched to a gene: 12. The CDR3 loop spans 18 amino acids. DNA for the CDR3: TGCGCCAGCAGGTGCCCCACAGGGGGCGTATATAGCAATCAGCCCCAGCATTTT. It yields the protein CASRCPTGGVYSNQPQHF.

This chain connects TRBV6-5 to TRBJ2-7, with 8 bases lining up with TRBD1. This CDR3 has 13 residues. V lost 10 bases, J lost 7 bases, and 12 bases stayed unmatched. The germline gives CDR1 MNHEY, CDR2 SVGAGI. In nucleotides, the CDR3 is TGTGCCATCTCCTCGGACAGGGCTGGAGAGCAGTACTTC. This sequence encodes CAISSDRAGEQYF.

This chain connects TRBV6-4 to TRBJ2-1; D is ambiguous. The CDR3 is 9 amino acids. CDR1 is MRHNA, CDR2 SNTAGT, per germline. V lost 9 bases and J lost 4, with 1 base in between. CDR3 in amino acids: CARYNEQFF. CDR3 coding DNA: TGTGCCAGATACAATGAGCAGTTCTTC.

V gene TRBV15 combines with J gene TRBJ1-6; TRBD1 matches 8 bases. The V gene end was trimmed by 1 base and the J gene end by 9 bases; junction bases not matched to a gene: 5. The CDR3 contains 15 residues. Per germline, CDR1 LNHNV and CDR2 YYDKDF (reference sequence). CDR3 nucleotide sequence: TGTGCCACCAGCAGAGGCAGGGGGCCATCTTCACCCCTCCACTTT. This encodes CATSRGRGPSSPLHF.

The rearrangement links TRBV11-2 to TRBJ1-4; perhaps TRBD1 as D (5 bases). Trimming removed 5 bases at V and 5 bases at J, with 15 bases between. The germline V gene encodes CDR1 SGHAT and CDR2 FQNNGV. The CDR3 covers 15 residues. The CDR3 nucleotides read TGTGCCAGCAGCCAACGGGCCAGGGTGAATGAAAAACTGTTTTTT. It codes for CASSQRARVNEKLFF.

The V gene is TRBV7-3, the J gene TRBJ2-3, with D possibly TRBD1 on 5 matching bases. CDR3 length: 15 residues. The V gene lost 6 bases and the J gene lost 0 bases, with 13 bases spanning the gap. Germline V gives CDR1 SGHTA, CDR2 FQGTGA. Here the CDR3 reads CASSPGLGSTDTQYF. The DNA of the CDR3 is TGTGCCAGCAGTCCAGGGTTGGGCAGCACAGATACGCAGTATTTT.

V is TRBV7-2 and J is TRBJ2-7; 8 positions match TRBD2. The CDR3 contains 19 residues. With 2 bases clipped from V and 0 bases from J, the junction kept 15 bases outside the gene matches. The germline CDR1 and CDR2 sequences are SGHTA and FQGNSA. CDR3 sequence: CASSLKGRLAGPSSYEQYF. The CDR3, as DNA: TGTGCCAGCAGCTTAAAAGGGCGTCTAGCGGGCCCAAGCTCCTACGAGCAGTACTTC.